One and the same sample provided the 27 T cell receptor beta chains below, sequenced in a study of control samples from healthy donors and cancer patients. Profiled with immunoSEQ multiplex PCR; TCRdb holds only in-frame clones, not every one. This sample has some 150,000 clones, with 94% found just once. Sequencing was carried out using blood. Receptor source: a middle-aged man in good health.

The table lists this clone with a count of one. The chain uses TRBV3-1 (or the pseudogene TRBV3-2) and TRBJ2-1; D unresolved. The CDR3 sequence is 15 residues long. V was clipped by 6 bases and J by 4 bases, with 16 bases between them. From germline, CDR1 is LGHDT and CDR2 YNNKEL (reference sequence). This CDR3 is CASSLDTGRYNEQFF. As DNA, the CDR3 is TGTGCCAGCAGTCTCGACACCGGACGTTACAATGAGCAGTTCTTC.

V gene TRBV9 combines with J gene TRBJ1-1, with 7 bases identical to TRBD1. Germline CDR1 reads SGDLS; CDR2 reads YYNGEE. The CDR3 length is 15 residues. Germline trimming cut 4 bases from V and 1 base from J; bases unmatched to any gene: 7. CDR3 amino acids: CASSIDGQENTEAFF. DNA for the CDR3: TGTGCCAGCAGCATTGATGGACAGGAGAACACTGAAGCTTTCTTT.

CDR3 loop: CASSRGTGRSYEQYF. CDR3 in DNA: TGTGCCAGTAGTCGCGGGACAGGGAGGTCCTACGAGCAGTACTTC. The V call is TRBV19, the J call TRBJ2-7; 9 nucleotides match TRBD1. Germline V CDR1 and CDR2: LNHDA, SQIVND (reference sequence). The CDR3 runs to 15 residues. Trimming took 5 bases from V and 1 from J; bases not matched to a gene: 6.

For the CDR3, the DNA is TGTGCCAGCAGCTTGAACACCGGGGAGCTGTTTTTT. Residues: CASSLNTGELFF. The chain has TRBV5-4 and TRBJ2-2; the D is unclear. V shed 1 base and J shed 2 bases, with 0 bases lying between them. This CDR3 contains 12 residues. Germline CDR1 and CDR2: SGHNT and YYREEE (reference sequence).

This chain joins TRBV5-4 and TRBJ2-3; 9 bases are shared with TRBD1. Germline trimming cut 5 bases from V and 4 bases from J; bases unmatched to any gene: 2. This CDR3 is built from 13 residues. CDR1 is SGHNT and CDR2 is YYREEE in the germline V gene (reference sequence). The CDR3 region has the DNA TGTGCCAGCAGGACAGGGGGGTCAGATACGCAGTATTTT. As protein: CASRTGGSDTQYF.

This clone was counted only a few times. The V and J genes are TRBV7-9 and TRBJ2-7; D call uncertain. The V end lost 4 bases, the J end lost 8 bases, and 15 bases lay between the germline ends. The CDR3 length is 13 residues. Germline CDR1 and CDR2: SEHNR and FQNEAQ (reference sequence). The CDR3 nucleotides read TGTGCCAGCAGCTCCTCCGAAGCCTTGCAGCAGTACTTC. It is translated as CASSSSEALQQYF.

DNA for the CDR3: TGTGCCACCAGCCCGGGCTCAGGAAGCTACACCTTC. Translated, it gives CATSPGSGSYTF. V gene TRBV24-1 combines with J gene TRBJ1-2, with D uncertain. V lost 7 bases, J lost 9 bases, and 14 bases lay in between. The CDR3 consists of 12 residues. CDR1 and CDR2 from the germline V gene are KGHDR and SFDVKD.

The chain recombines TRBV7-9 with TRBJ1-4; D is ambiguous. Trimming left V 0 bases short and J 5 bases short, with 10 bases between. The CDR3 is made up of 15 amino acids. CDR1 and CDR2 from the germline V gene are SEHNR and FQNEAQ (reference sequence). The CDR3 here is CASSLAGAWNEKLFF. As DNA, the CDR3 is TGTGCCAGCAGCTTAGCGGGTGCGTGGAATGAAAAACTGTTTTTT.

The chain is built from TRBV12-5 and TRBJ1-2, with 10 bases lining up with TRBD1. Germline loops: CDR1 LGHNT, CDR2 FRNRAP. V shed 0 bases and J 5 bases; nucleotides not matched to a gene: 3. The CDR3 runs to 15 residues. The CDR3 DNA follows: TGTGCTAGTGGTTTGGTACGACAGGGGGCATATGGCTACACCTTC. Encoded protein: CASGLVRQGAYGYTF.

The V call is TRBV18, the J call TRBJ1-1; D may be TRBD1 (6 bases). Germline CDR1 reads KGHSH; CDR2 reads LQKENI. The CDR3 is 14 amino acids. The V gene lost 5 bases and the J gene lost 3 bases, with 13 bases spanning the gap. This chain's CDR3 is CASSGLQGYTEAFF. The CDR3 nucleotides read TGTGCCAGCTCAGGGCTACAGGGCTACACTGAAGCTTTCTTT.

This sequence joins TRBV6-1 and TRBJ1-4, with a possible D match to TRBD1 (6 bases). The germline V gene has CDR1 MNHNS and CDR2 SASEGT. There are 15 residues in the CDR3. V shed 2 bases and J shed 7 bases, with 14 bases lying between them. The CDR3 bases are TGTGCCAGCAGTGAATCTGGGGCACAGGGTGAAAAACTGTTTTTT. Translated, it gives CASSESGAQGEKLFF.

This clone was picked up a small number of times. This chain uses TRBV28 with TRBJ2-1; D may be TRBD1 or TRBD2 (5 bases each). This CDR3 is built from 11 residues. Germline V gene data show CDR1 as MDHEN and CDR2 as SYDVKM. V was trimmed by 10 bases and J by 6 bases, leaving 10 bases between them. The DNA for the CDR3 is TGTGCCACCCGGGACGTCAATGAGCAGTTCTTC. It codes for CATRDVNEQFF.

This chain joins TRBV5-4 and TRBJ2-2; 7 bases are a match to TRBD1. The junction had 11 bases not matched to a gene; V was cut back by 9 bases and J by 6 bases. The CDR3 totals 14 residues. Germline V lookup: CDR1 SGHNT, CDR2 YYREEE (reference sequence). The CDR3 DNA reads as TGTGCCAATTCACAGGGGACGTACCCCGGGGAGCTGTTTTTT. It specifies CANSQGTYPGELFF.

The J gene is TRBJ1-2, the V gene TRBV25-1, with D hard to call. CDR3 size: 13 residues. Germline CDR1 and CDR2: MGHDK and SYGVNS. V lost 6 bases, J lost 4 bases, and 12 bases lay in between. The CDR3 is CASRSTASYGYTF. DNA for the CDR3: TGTGCCAGCAGATCTACGGCTAGCTATGGCTACACCTTC.

This sequence joins TRBV29-1 and TRBJ1-2; 8 bases fit TRBD1. Germline CDR1 is SQVTM and CDR2 is ANQGSEA. The V segment lost 7 bases and the J segment 7 bases; nucleotides outside the gene matches: 8. The CDR3 spans 12 residues. CDR3 in amino acids: CSAVTGGGGYTF. CDR3 sequence (DNA): TGCAGCGCGGTTACAGGGGGAGGTGGCTACACCTTC.

This rearrangement joins TRBV7-6 to TRBJ2-7; 9 bases line up with TRBD1. CDR1 and CDR2 (germline): SGHVS, FNYEAQ. The CDR3 is 16 residues long. The V segment lost 4 bases and the J segment 6 bases; nucleotides outside the gene matches: 13. The CDR3 spells CASSSIQGASVGEQYF. CDR3 nucleotide sequence: TGTGCCAGCAGCTCAATACAGGGGGCGAGTGTCGGCGAGCAGTACTTC.

The V gene is TRBV7-8, the J gene TRBJ2-1, with D tentatively TRBD1 or TRBD2 (5 bases each). The CDR3 consists of 15 residues. Germline assignment: CDR1 SGHVS and CDR2 FQNEAQ. With 1 base removed from V and 2 bases from J, the gap between germline ends came to 9 bases. The CDR3 nucleotides are TGTGCCAGCAGCTTAGGAAGGGACCCCTACAATGAGCAGTTCTTC. The encoded protein is CASSLGRDPYNEQFF.

The gene calls are TRBV7-2 and TRBJ1-2; 10 bases align to TRBD1. This CDR3 region has 16 residues. The J segment lost 1 base and the V segment lost 5 bases, leaving 7 bases of the junction unmatched. Germline-derived CDR1 and CDR2 are SGHTA and FQGNSA. The CDR3 reads CASSTSGTGVNYGYTF. CDR3 bases: TGTGCCAGCAGCACCTCCGGGACAGGGGTTAACTATGGCTACACCTTC.

The chain carries TRBV19 and TRBJ1-1; D may be TRBD1 (5 bases). V was clipped by 3 bases and J by 4 bases, with 6 bases between them. The CDR3 totals 12 residues. In germline, CDR1 is LNHDA, CDR2 SQIVND (reference sequence). This chain's CDR3 is CASSIGATEAFF. CDR3 nucleotide sequence: TGTGCCAGTAGTATCGGGGCCACTGAAGCTTTCTTT.

This chain uses TRBV24-1 with TRBJ2-1; D possibly uses TRBD1 or TRBD2 (6 bases each). Germline V gene sequence: CDR1 KGHDR, CDR2 SFDVKD. The CDR3 contains 14 residues. The V gene lost 4 bases and the J gene lost 8 bases, with 14 bases spanning the gap. The DNA of the CDR3 is TGTGCCACCAGTGACCCGTCCGGGGGCGATGAGCAGTTCTTC. Translating gives CATSDPSGGDEQFF.

The chain joins TRBV3-1 (or the pseudogene TRBV3-2) to TRBJ2-6; unclear D gene. Germline CDR1 is LGHDT and CDR2 is YNNKEL (reference sequence). V lost 4 bases and J 4 bases, leaving 5 bases between the germline ends. This CDR3 has 13 residues. CDR3 region: CASSPPGANVLTF. DNA of the CDR3: TGTGCCAGCAGCCCCCCAGGGGCCAACGTCCTGACTTTC.

This clone has just one count. The chain employs TRBV2 and TRBJ1-4; maybe TRBD1 (6 bases). This CDR3 comprises 15 residues. Germline lookup yields CDR1 SNHLY and CDR2 FYNNEI. Trimming removed 6 bases at V and 0 bases at J, with 11 bases between. Here the CDR3 reads CASSLGQSTNEKLFF. The CDR3, as DNA: TGTGCCAGCAGCCTCGGACAGTCAACTAATGAAAAACTGTTTTTT.

This clone was seen a few times. The V and J genes are TRBV9 and TRBJ2-1, with 10 bases aligning to TRBD2. V was pared by 4 bases and J by 13 bases, with 17 bases of the junction left unmatched. CDR1 is SGDLS and CDR2 is YYNGEE in the germline V gene. The CDR3 sequence is 16 residues long. In DNA form, the CDR3 reads TGTGCCAGCAGCCCCCGTCTAGGGCTAGCGGGAGTGGGACAGTTCTTC. Encoded protein: CASSPRLGLAGVGQFF.

About this clone: The same CDR3 can be traced to other DNA sequences in this sample. The chain couples TRBV4-2 to TRBJ2-7; 9 bases agree with TRBD2. Germline V CDR1 and CDR2: LGHNA, YNFKEQ. Germline trimming cut 0 bases from V and 3 bases from J; bases unmatched to any gene: 6. This CDR3 is 16 amino acids long. The CDR3: CASSQERGAGGYEQYF. The CDR3, as DNA: TGTGCCAGCAGCCAAGAGAGGGGAGCGGGAGGCTACGAGCAGTACTTC.

A remark on this clone: The same CDR3 arises from other DNA sequences in this sample as well. The chain has TRBV18 and TRBJ2-5; tentatively, D is TRBD1 (5 bases). CDR1 is KGHSH, CDR2 LQKENI, per germline. Trimming removed 3 bases from V and 3 bases from J, with 5 bases in between. CDR3 length: 12 residues. The CDR3 is CASSPTEETQYF. The DNA for the CDR3 is TGTGCCAGCTCACCGACAGAAGAGACCCAGTACTTC.

The gene calls are TRBV3-1 (or the pseudogene TRBV3-2) and TRBJ2-7, with 8 bases matching TRBD2. The CDR3 contains 14 residues. J gave up 4 bases and V 1 base, and 3 bases lay outside the gene matches. Looked up from germline, CDR1 is LGHDT and CDR2 is YNNKEL (reference sequence). As DNA, the CDR3 is TGTGCCAGCAGCCAAGGGGGCGGGGGGTACGAGCAGTACTTC. Encoded protein: CASSQGGGGYEQYF.

The chain recombines TRBV7-9 with TRBJ2-3; D is unclear. This CDR3 region has 12 residues. From germline, CDR1 is SEHNR and CDR2 FQNEAQ (reference sequence). V lost 0 bases to trimming and J lost 8 bases, with 6 bases between them. For the CDR3, the DNA is TGTGCCAGCAGCTTAGCTGGAATTACGCAGTATTTT. Translated: CASSLAGITQYF. The full variable domain, in which reference TRBV7-9 and TRBJ2-3 provide the parts outside the CDR3, is DTGVSQNPRHKITKRGQNVTFRCDPISEHNRLYWYRQTLGQGPEFLTYFQNEAQLEKSRLLSDRFSAERPKGSFSTLEIQRTEQGDSAMYLCASSLAGITQYFGPGTRLTVL.